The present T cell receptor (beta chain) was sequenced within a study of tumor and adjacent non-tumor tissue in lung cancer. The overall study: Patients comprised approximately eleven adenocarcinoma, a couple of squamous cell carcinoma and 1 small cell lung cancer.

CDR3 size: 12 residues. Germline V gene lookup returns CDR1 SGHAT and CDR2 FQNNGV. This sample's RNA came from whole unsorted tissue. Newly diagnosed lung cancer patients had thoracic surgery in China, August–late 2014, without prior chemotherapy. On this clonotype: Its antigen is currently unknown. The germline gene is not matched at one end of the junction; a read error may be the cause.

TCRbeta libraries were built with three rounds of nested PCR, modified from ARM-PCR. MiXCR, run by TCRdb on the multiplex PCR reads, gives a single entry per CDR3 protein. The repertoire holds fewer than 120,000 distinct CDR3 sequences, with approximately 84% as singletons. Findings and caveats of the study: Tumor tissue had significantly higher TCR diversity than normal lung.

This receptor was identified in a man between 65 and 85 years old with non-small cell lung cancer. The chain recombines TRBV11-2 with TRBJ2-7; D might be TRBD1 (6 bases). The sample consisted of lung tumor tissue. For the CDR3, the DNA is TGTGACAGCAGCAACCAGGGGTGCGAGCAGTACTTC. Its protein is CDSSNQGCEQYF. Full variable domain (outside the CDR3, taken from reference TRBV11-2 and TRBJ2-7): EAGVAQSPRYKIIEKRQSVAFWCNPISGHATLYWYQQILGQGPKLLIQFQNNGVVDDSQLPKDRFSAERLKGVDSTLKIQPAKLEDSAVYLCDSSNQGCEQYFGPGTRLTVT.